This TCR beta chain derives from a study of technical replicates of blood from four donors. This CDR3 contains 14 residues. V lost 5 bases, J lost 2 bases, and 5 bases stayed unmatched. Germline V gives CDR1 SNHLY, CDR2 FYNNEI. Sequencing was performed with immunoSEQ multiplex PCR; in TCRdb, only in-frame clones are kept and a portion is missing. The table lists under 90,000 clones, 85% to 95% of them singletons. What was sequenced was T cells isolated from PBMCs. This chain connects TRBV2 to TRBJ1-1; TRBD1 aligns across 7 bases. This sequence originates from a human donor in good health. The CDR3 region is CASSPNRGNTEAFF. CDR3 in DNA: TGTGCCAGCAGTCCTAACAGGGGAAACACTGAAGCTTTCTTT.